This entry is about one TCR beta chain. Time point of the sample: blood from clinic visit 5 months post-surgery; TSC patient then seizure free. The data derive from a study of brain T cells in children with intractable seizures. The assay was immunoSEQ multiplex PCR, and TCRdb's table has in-frame clones only and misses some. The data show approximately 330,000 clones, over 90% seen once. This CDR3 is built from 14 residues. Germline assignment: CDR1 PRHDT and CDR2 FYEKMQ (reference sequence). The V and J ends lost 6 bases and 1 base, in that order; junction bases with no gene match: 0. The sequence came from a boy in the first two years of life with tuberous sclerosis and intractable seizures. The chain combines TRBV13 with TRBJ2-3, with 11 bases aligning to TRBD2. Sequences were derived from peripheral blood, sampled more than 4 months after surgery. The DNA of the CDR3 is TGTGCCAGCAGACTAGCGGGGGGCACAGATACGCAGTATTTT. Encoded protein: CASRLAGGTDTQYF.